What follows are 20 T cell receptor beta chains derived from one specimen sequenced in a study of early T cells in non-severe SARS-CoV-2 infection. Each CDR3 protein gets one entry after TCRdb re-called the 5' RACE reads with MiXCR. The table has about 55,000 distinct CDR3 sequences, 7% to 10% seen once. The specimen sequenced was whole blood. Every receptor here comes from an adult who was a healthcare worker with PCR-confirmed SARS-CoV-2 infection or an uninfected control (not recorded which).

The chain couples TRBV6-1 to TRBJ1-2; possible D gene TRBD1, 5 bases. CDR3 size: 17 residues. Germline loops: CDR1 MNHNS, CDR2 SASEGT. Trimming left V 8 bases short and J 4 bases short, with 26 bases between. The CDR3 DNA sequence: TGTGCCAGCGAGGGGAATAACCGGGCCTCCTTCGGCTATGGCTACACCTTC. It specifies CASEGNNRASFGYGYTF.

The genes are TRBV27 and TRBJ2-1, with unresolved D. CDR1 and CDR2 (germline): MNHEY, SMNVEV (reference sequence). This CDR3 comprises 15 residues. The V end lost 7 bases, the J end lost 2 bases, and 15 bases lay between the germline ends. The DNA for the CDR3 is TGTGCCAGCACCCTAGGCCAGGCCCCCTACAATGAGCAGTTCTTC. This translates into CASTLGQAPYNEQFF.

The CDR3: CSAREAGWEETQYF. The DNA of the CDR3 is TGCAGTGCTAGAGAAGCAGGGTGGGAAGAGACCCAGTACTTC. The chain combines TRBV20-1 with TRBJ2-5; D is possibly TRBD1 (5 bases). Between the trimmed V and J ends, which lost 0 bases and 3 bases, there was a span of 11 bases. Per germline, CDR1 DFQATT and CDR2 SNEGSKA (reference sequence). The CDR3 has 14 residues.

This clonotype was seen a few times. The V and J genes are TRBV7-2 and TRBJ2-3; D might be TRBD2 (6 bases). V lost 3 bases, J lost 1 base, and 11 bases lay in between. Germline CDR1 is SGHTA and CDR2 is FQGNSA. The CDR3 loop spans 15 amino acids. In nucleotides, the CDR3 is TGTGCCAGCAGCTTCAGTAGCGGTGGCACAGATACGCAGTATTTT. The encoded protein is CASSFSSGGTDTQYF.

The chain links TRBV6-1 to TRBJ2-3, with D hard to call. Germline CDR1 reads MNHNS; CDR2 reads SASEGT. This CDR3 is built from 14 residues. Trimming took off 7 bases at V and 2 bases at J, with 13 bases between the two ends. For the CDR3, the DNA is TGTGCCAGCACCCCTCAATTCGCCACAGATACGCAGTATTTT. It codes for CASTPQFATDTQYF.

This clonotype turned up a few times. The rearrangement uses TRBV7-6 and TRBJ2-3, with 7 bases identical to TRBD1. Germline CDR1 reads SGHVS; CDR2 reads FNYEAQ. Trimming took 2 bases from V and 5 from J; bases not matched to a gene: 7. CDR3 length: 15 amino acids. The CDR3 bases are TGTGCCAGCAGCTTATATGTGGGACAGCTAGATACGCAGTATTTT. This translates into CASSLYVGQLDTQYF.

This rearrangement joins TRBV5-6 to TRBJ2-3, with no clear D. The germline V and J ends were trimmed by 0 bases and 6 bases, with 8 bases remaining between them. The V gene's germline CDR1 is SGHDT and CDR2 YYEEEE. The CDR3 has 13 residues. The DNA of the CDR3 is TGTGCCAGCAGCTTGGCCACCGGGGATACGCAGTATTTT. The encoded protein is CASSLATGDTQYF.

By sample share, this clonotype is large. This chain links TRBV7-2 with TRBJ1-1; D unresolved. Trimming removed 5 bases at V and 6 bases at J, with 19 bases between. CDR1 and CDR2 (germline): SGHTA, FQGNSA. The CDR3 runs 15 residues. The CDR3 nucleotides are TGTGCCAGCAGCGAAACATTCGATCAGTGGGCTGAAGCTTTCTTT. This translates into CASSETFDQWAEAFF. The variable domain in full, with the rest retrieved from reference TRBV7-2 and TRBJ1-1, is GAGVSQSPSNKVTEKGKDVELRCDPISGHTALYWYRQSLGQGLEFLIYFQGNSAPDKSGLPSDRFSAERTGGSVSTLTIQRTQQEDSAVYLCASSETFDQWAEAFFGQGTRLTVV.

This clonotype was detected only a few times. The rearrangement links TRBV27 to TRBJ2-7, with D possibly being TRBD1 or TRBD2 (7 bases each). Germline V lookup: CDR1 MNHEY, CDR2 SMNVEV (reference sequence). The CDR3 totals 19 residues. Trimming stripped 2 bases from V and 7 bases from J, with 30 bases between. CDR3 bases: TGTGCCAGCAGTTTACTGCCACCAGGTCGACAGACCAGGGGGGGAGAGCAGTACTTC. This sequence encodes CASSLLPPGRQTRGGEQYF.

This clonotype was found a few times. The chain links TRBV20-1 to TRBJ2-5; D gene unclear. The V gene's germline CDR1 is DFQATT and CDR2 SNEGSKA (reference sequence). The CDR3 runs 12 residues. V lost 6 bases and J lost 4, with 12 bases in between. The chain's CDR3 is CSARQGPETQYF. In nucleotides, the CDR3 is TGCAGTGCCCGGCAAGGGCCAGAGACCCAGTACTTC.

This clonotype was seen at least ten times. The CDR3 is CASSLRGNTEAFF. In DNA, the CDR3 is TGCGCCAGCAGCTTGAGAGGGAACACTGAAGCTTTCTTT. The chain uses TRBV5-1 and TRBJ1-1; D not certain. CDR3 length: 13 amino acids. Germline V lookup: CDR1 SGHRS, CDR2 YFSETQ. The V and J ends lost 1 base and 1 base respectively, with 5 bases between them.

This clonotype was seen many times. The rearrangement joins TRBV11-2 to TRBJ1-6, with unresolved D. The V end was cut by 3 bases, the J end by 4 bases, with 4 bases between. CDR3 length: 13 amino acids. Germline assignment: CDR1 SGHAT and CDR2 FQNNGV. CDR3 protein: CASSFSYNSPLHF. CDR3 sequence (DNA): TGTGCCAGCAGCTTCTCGTATAATTCACCCCTCCACTTT.

This clonotype has at least ten counts. V usage is TRBV20-1 and J usage is TRBJ2-7; D could derive from TRBD1 or TRBD2 (6 bases each). V was trimmed by 3 bases and J by 7 bases, leaving 16 bases between them. The germline V gene encodes CDR1 DFQATT and CDR2 SNEGSKA (reference sequence). The CDR3 is made up of 13 amino acids. CDR3 DNA sequence: TGCAGTGCTAGTGTGCCGGGGGCCCGGGAGCAGTACTTC. Encoded protein: CSASVPGAREQYF.

This chain joins TRBV6-5 and TRBJ2-7; no firm D call. Trimming removed 6 bases at V and 7 bases at J, with 10 bases between. This CDR3 contains 11 residues. The germline gives CDR1 MNHEY, CDR2 SVGAGI. The CDR3 sequence is CASSLLGEQYF. The CDR3 DNA reads TGTGCCAGCAGCCTTTTAGGGGAGCAGTACTTC.

There are many counts of this clonotype. The rearrangement joins TRBV12-5 to TRBJ2-1, with TRBD1 identical over 9 bases. The CDR3 is made up of 13 amino acids. The V gene's germline CDR1 is LGHNT and CDR2 FRNRAP. The CDR3 region has the DNA TGTGCCACCCTGGGACAGGGTTACAATGAGCAGTTCTTC. This codes for CATLGQGYNEQFF. Full variable domain (missing parts from reference TRBV12-5 and TRBJ2-1): DARVTQTPRHKVTEMGQEVTMRCQPILGHNTVFWYRQTMMQGLELLAYFRNRAPLDDSGMPKDRFSAEMPDATLATLKIQPSEPRDSAVYFCATLGQGYNEQFFGPGTRLTVL.

V usage is TRBV5-1 and J usage is TRBJ1-2; 7 nucleotides agree with TRBD1. V trimming: 4 bases; J trimming: 8 bases; junction bases outside the gene matches: 11. This CDR3 spans 14 amino acids. From germline, CDR1 is SGHRS and CDR2 YFSETQ. CDR3 residues: CASSPITTGEGYTF. The CDR3 bases are TGCGCCAGCAGCCCAATAACTACAGGGGAAGGCTACACCTTC.

The chain has TRBV18 and TRBJ2-2; no reliable D call. CDR1 and CDR2 (germline): KGHSH, LQKENI. The CDR3 runs 14 residues. V gave up 0 bases and J gave up 3 bases, with 5 bases separating them. The CDR3 region is CASSPPWDTGELFF. The CDR3 DNA is TGTGCCAGCTCACCACCATGGGACACCGGGGAGCTGTTTTTT.

This clonotype has at least ten counts. CDR3 nucleotide sequence: TGTGCCAGCAGTTCGTTAGGTTTCAAAAACATTCAGTACTTC. This translates into CASSSLGFKNIQYF. This chain links TRBV12-3 or TRBV12-4 with TRBJ2-4, with D uncertain. This CDR3 has 14 amino acids. The germline V and J ends were trimmed by 4 bases and 3 bases, with 10 bases remaining between them.

This clonotype appeared many times. CDR3 amino acids: CASSFGLGDEQFF. The CDR3 DNA reads as TGTGCCAGCAGCTTTGGTCTCGGGGATGAGCAGTTCTTC. The chain recombines TRBV5-4 with TRBJ2-1; D perhaps matches TRBD2 (5 bases). The germline V gene encodes CDR1 SGHNT and CDR2 YYREEE (reference sequence). Deletions cut 2 bases from V and 8 bases from J, with 11 bases between. The CDR3 contains 13 residues. The full variable domain, completed using reference TRBV5-4 and TRBJ2-1, is ETGVTQSPTHLIKTRGQQVTLRCSSQSGHNTVSWYQQALGQGPQFIFQYYREEENGRGNFPPRFSGLQFPNYSSELNVNALELDDSALYLCASSFGLGDEQFFGPGTRLTVL.

The chain is built from TRBV7-2 and TRBJ2-7; perhaps TRBD2 as D (6 bases). The length of the CDR3 is 15 residues. Trimming removed 5 bases at V and 5 bases at J, with 19 bases between. Germline assignment: CDR1 SGHTA and CDR2 FQGNSA. CDR3: CASSPRRGTLNEQYF. CDR3 bases: TGTGCCAGCAGCCCGCGGCGGGGAACATTGAACGAGCAGTACTTC.